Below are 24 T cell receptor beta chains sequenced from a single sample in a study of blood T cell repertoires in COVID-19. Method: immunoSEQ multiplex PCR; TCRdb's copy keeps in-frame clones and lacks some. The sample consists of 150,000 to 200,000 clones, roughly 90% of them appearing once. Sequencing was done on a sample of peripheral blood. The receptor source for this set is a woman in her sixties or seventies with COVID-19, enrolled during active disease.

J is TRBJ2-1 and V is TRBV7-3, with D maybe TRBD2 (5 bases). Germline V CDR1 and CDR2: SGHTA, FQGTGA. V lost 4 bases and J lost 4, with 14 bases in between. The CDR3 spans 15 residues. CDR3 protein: CASSSSGYSYNEQFF. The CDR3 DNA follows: TGTGCCAGCAGCTCGAGCGGTTACTCATACAATGAGCAGTTCTTC.

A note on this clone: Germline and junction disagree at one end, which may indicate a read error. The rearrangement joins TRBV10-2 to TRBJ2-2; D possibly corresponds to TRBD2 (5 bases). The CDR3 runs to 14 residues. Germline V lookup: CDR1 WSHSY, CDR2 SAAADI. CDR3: CASPFRASSRGAVF. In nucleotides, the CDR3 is TGCGCCAGCCCATTCCGGGCCTCCTCCCGGGGAGCTGTTTTT.

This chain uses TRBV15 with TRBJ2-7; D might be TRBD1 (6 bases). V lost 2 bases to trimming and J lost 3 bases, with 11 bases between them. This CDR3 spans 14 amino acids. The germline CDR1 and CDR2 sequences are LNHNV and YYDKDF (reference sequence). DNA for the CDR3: TGTGCCACCAGCAGAAAAACAGGGCACTACGAGCAGTACTTC. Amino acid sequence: CATSRKTGHYEQYF.

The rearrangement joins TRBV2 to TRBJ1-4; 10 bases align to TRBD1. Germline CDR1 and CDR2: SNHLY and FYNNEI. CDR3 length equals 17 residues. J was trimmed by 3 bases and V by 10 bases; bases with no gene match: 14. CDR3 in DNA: TGTGCCACCGTTGACAGGGGGCGAGGGACAGCTAATGAAAAACTGTTTTTT. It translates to CATVDRGRGTANEKLFF.

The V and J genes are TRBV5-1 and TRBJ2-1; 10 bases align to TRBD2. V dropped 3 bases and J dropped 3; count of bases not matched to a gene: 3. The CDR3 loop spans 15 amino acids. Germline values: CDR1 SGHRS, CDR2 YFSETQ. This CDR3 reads CASSSTSGIYNEQFF. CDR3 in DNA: TGCGCCAGCAGCTCAACTAGCGGGATCTACAATGAGCAGTTCTTC.

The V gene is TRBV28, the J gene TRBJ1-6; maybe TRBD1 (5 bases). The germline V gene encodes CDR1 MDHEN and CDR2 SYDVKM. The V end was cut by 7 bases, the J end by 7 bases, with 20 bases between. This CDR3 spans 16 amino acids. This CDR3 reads CASTRTTPSRNSPLHF. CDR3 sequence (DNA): TGTGCCAGCACTCGGACAACCCCTAGTCGGAATTCACCCCTCCACTTT.

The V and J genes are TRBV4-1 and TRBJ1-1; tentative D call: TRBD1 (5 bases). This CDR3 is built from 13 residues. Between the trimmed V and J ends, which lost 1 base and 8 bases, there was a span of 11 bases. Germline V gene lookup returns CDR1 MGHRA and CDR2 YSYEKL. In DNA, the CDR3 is TGCGCCAGCAGCCAAGCCGGGGACTCCGAAGCTTTCTTT. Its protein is CASSQAGDSEAFF.

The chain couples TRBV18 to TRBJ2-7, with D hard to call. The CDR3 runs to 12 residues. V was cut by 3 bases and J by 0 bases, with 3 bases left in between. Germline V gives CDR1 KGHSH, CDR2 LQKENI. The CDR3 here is CASSPGSYEQYF. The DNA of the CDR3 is TGTGCCAGCTCACCCGGCTCCTACGAGCAGTACTTC.

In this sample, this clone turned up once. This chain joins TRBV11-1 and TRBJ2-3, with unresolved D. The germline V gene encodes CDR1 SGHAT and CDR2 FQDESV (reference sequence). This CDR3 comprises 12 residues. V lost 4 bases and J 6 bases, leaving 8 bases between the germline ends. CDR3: CASSWYSDTQYF. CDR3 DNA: TGTGCCAGCAGCTGGTACAGCGATACGCAGTATTTT.

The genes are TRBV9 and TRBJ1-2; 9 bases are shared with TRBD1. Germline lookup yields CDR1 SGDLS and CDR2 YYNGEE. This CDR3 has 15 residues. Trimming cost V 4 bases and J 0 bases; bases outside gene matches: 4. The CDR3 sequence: CASSTRQGANYGYTF. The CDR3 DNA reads TGTGCCAGCAGCACCCGACAGGGGGCTAACTATGGCTACACCTTC.

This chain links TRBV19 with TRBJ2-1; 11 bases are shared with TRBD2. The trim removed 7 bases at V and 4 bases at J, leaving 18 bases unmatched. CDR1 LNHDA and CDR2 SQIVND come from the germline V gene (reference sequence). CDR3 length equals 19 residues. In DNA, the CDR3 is TGTGCCAGTACCCAATCCGGACTAGCGGGCCTGGCGCCGTACAATGAGCAGTTCTTC. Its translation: CASTQSGLAGLAPYNEQFF.

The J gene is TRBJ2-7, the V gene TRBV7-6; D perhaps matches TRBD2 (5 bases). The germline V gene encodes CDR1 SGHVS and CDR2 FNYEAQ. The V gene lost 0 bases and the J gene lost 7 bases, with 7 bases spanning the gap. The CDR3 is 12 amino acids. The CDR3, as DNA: TGTGCCAGCAGCTTAGCGGGAGCGGAGCAGTACTTC. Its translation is CASSLAGAEQYF.

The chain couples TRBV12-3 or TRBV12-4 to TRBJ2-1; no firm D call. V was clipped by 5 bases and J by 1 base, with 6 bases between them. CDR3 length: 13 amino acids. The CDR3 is CASSRYSYNEQFF. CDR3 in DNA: TGTGCCAGCAGTCGTTATTCCTACAATGAGCAGTTCTTC.

The DNA of the CDR3 is TGTGCCAGCAGTTACCCTAGCGGGAGGGCCTACGAGCAGTACTTC. Translation: CASSYPSGRAYEQYF. The genes are TRBV6-2 or TRBV6-3 and TRBJ2-7, with TRBD2 matching 12 bases. The CDR3 runs 15 residues. J lost 2 bases, V lost 2 bases, and 1 base had no gene match. Looked up from germline, CDR1 is MNHEY and CDR2 is SVGEGT.

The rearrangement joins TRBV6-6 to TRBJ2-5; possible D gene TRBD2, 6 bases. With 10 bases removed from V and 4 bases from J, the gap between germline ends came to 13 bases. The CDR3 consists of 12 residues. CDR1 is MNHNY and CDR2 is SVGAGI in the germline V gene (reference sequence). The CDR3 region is CATDRAGETQYF. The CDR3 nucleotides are TGTGCCACCGATCGAGCGGGAGAGACCCAGTACTTC.

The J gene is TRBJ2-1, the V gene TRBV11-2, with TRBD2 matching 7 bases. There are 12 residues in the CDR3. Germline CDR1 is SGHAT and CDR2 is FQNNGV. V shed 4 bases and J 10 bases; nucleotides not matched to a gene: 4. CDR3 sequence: CASSSAGLEQFF. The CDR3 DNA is TGTGCCAGCAGCTCAGCGGGACTGGAGCAGTTCTTC.

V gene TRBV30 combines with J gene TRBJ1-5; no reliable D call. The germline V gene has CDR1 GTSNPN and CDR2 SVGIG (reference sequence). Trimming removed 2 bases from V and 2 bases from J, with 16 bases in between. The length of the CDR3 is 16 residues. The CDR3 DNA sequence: TGTGCCTGGAGTTCCTCGGTTGTGGTGGGCAATCAGCCCCAGCATTTT. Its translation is CAWSSSVVVGNQPQHF.

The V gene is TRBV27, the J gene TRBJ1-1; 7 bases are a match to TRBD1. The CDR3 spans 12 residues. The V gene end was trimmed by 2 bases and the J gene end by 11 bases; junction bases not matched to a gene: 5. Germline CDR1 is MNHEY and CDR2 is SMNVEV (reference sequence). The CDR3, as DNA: TGTGCCAGCAGTTTAACGAGGGGGCGGGCTTTCTTT. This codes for CASSLTRGRAFF.

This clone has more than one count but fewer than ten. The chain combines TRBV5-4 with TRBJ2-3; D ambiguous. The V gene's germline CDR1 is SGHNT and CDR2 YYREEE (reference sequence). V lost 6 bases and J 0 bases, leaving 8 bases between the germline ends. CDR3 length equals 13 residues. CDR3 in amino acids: CASTFSSTDTQYF. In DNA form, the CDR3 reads TGTGCCAGCACCTTCTCTAGCACAGATACGCAGTATTTT.

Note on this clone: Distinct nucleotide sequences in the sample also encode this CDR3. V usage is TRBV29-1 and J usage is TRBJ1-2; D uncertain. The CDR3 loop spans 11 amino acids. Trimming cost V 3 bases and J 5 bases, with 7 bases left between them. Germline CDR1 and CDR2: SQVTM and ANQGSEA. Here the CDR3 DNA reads TGCAGCGTTGATCGAGGGTATGGCTACACCTTC. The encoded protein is CSVDRGYGYTF.

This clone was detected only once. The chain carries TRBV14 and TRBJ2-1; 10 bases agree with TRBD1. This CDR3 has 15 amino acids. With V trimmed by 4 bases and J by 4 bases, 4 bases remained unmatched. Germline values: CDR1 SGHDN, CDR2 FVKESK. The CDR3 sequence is CASSLRDRGYNEQFF. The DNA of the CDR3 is TGTGCCAGCAGCCTCCGGGACAGGGGTTACAATGAGCAGTTCTTC.

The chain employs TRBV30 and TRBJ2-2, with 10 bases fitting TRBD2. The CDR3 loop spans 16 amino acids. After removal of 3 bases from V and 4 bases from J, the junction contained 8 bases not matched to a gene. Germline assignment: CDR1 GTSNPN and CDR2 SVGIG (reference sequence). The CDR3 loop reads CAWRVLAGVGTGELFF. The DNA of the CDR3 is TGTGCCTGGAGAGTGCTAGCGGGAGTAGGCACCGGGGAGCTGTTTTTT.

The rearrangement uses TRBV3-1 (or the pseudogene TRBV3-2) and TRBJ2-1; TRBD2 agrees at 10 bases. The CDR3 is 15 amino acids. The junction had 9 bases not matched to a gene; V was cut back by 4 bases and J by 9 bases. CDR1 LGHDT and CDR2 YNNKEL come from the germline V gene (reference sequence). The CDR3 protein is CASSRLSGRATEQFF. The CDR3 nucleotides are TGTGCCAGCAGCCGCCTCAGCGGGAGGGCCACTGAGCAGTTCTTC.

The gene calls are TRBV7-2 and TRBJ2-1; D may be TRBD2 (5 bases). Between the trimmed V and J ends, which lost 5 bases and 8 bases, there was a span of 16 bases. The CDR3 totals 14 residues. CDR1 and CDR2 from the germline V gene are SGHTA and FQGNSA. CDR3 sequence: CASSRSGAPYEQFF. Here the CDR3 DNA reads TGTGCCAGCAGCCGCAGCGGAGCTCCCTATGAGCAGTTCTTC.